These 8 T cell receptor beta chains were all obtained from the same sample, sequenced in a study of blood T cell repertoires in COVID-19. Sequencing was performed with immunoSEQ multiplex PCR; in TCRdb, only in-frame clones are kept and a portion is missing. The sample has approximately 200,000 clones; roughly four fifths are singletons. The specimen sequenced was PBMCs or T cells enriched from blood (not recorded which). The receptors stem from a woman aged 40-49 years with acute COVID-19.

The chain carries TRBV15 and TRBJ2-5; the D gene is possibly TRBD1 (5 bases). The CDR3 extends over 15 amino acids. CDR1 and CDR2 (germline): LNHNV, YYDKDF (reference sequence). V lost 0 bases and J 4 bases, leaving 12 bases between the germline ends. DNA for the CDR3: TGTGCCACCAGCAGAGATCGACAGATAGGAGAGACCCAGTACTTC. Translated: CATSRDRQIGETQYF.

The DNA for the CDR3 is TGTGCCACCAGTGATGCGGCGAGCACAGATACGCAGTATTTT. This sequence encodes CATSDAASTDTQYF. This chain uses TRBV24-1 with TRBJ2-3, with D unresolved. The ends were cut back, 3 bases at V and 0 bases at J, with 6 bases in the middle. CDR1 and CDR2 (germline): KGHDR, SFDVKD. This CDR3 contains 14 residues.

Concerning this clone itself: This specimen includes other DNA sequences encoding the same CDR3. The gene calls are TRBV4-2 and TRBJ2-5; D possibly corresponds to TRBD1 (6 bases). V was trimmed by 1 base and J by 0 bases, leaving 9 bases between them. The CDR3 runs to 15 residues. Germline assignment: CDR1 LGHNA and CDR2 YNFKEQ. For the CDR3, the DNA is TGTGCCAGCAGCCAAGGAGGACAGAACCAAGAGACCCAGTACTTC. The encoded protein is CASSQGGQNQETQYF.

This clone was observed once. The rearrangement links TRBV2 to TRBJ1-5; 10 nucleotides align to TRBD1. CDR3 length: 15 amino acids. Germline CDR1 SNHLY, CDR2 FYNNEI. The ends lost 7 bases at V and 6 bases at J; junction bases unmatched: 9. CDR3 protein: CASTRTRTGGQPQHF. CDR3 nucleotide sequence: TGTGCCAGCACCCGAACGAGGACAGGGGGTCAGCCCCAGCATTTT. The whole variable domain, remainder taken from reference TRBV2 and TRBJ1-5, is EPEVTQTPSHQVTQMGQEVILRCVPISNHLYFYWYRQILGQKVEFLVSFYNNEISEKSEIFDDQFSVERPDGSNFTLKIRSTKLEDSAMYFCASTRTRTGGQPQHFGDGTRLSIL.

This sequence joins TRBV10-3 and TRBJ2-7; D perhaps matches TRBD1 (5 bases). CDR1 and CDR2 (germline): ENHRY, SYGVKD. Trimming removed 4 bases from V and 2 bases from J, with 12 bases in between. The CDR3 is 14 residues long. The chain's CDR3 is CAISGGSNTYEQYF. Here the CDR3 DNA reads TGTGCCATCAGTGGGGGCAGTAACACCTACGAGCAGTACTTC.

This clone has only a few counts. The CDR3 loop reads CASSQGRRGSGNTIYF. As DNA, the CDR3 is TGTGCCAGCAGCCAAGGGCGTCGGGGCTCTGGAAACACCATATATTTT. The genes are TRBV3-1 (or the pseudogene TRBV3-2) and TRBJ1-3, with D unresolved. From germline, CDR1 is LGHDT and CDR2 YNNKEL (reference sequence). V was shortened by 1 base and J by 0 bases, with 10 bases between the two germline ends. The CDR3 is made up of 16 amino acids.

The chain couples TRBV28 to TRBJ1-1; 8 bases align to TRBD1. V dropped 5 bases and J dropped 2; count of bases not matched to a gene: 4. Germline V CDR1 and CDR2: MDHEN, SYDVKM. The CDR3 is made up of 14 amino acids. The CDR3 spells CASSVTGANTEAFF. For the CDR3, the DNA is TGTGCCAGCAGTGTGACAGGGGCTAACACTGAAGCTTTCTTT.

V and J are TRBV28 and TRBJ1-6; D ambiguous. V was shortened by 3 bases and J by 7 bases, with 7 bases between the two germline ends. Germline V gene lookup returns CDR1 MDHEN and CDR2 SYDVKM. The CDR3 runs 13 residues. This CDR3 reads CASSFGGNSPLHF. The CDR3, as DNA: TGTGCCAGCAGTTTCGGCGGAAATTCACCCCTCCACTTT. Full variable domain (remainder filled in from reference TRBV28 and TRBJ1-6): DVKVTQSSRYLVKRTGEKVFLECVQDMDHENMFWYRQDPGLGLRLIYFSYDVKMKEKGDIPEGYSVSREKKERFSLILESASTNQTSMYLCASSFGGNSPLHFGNGTRLTVT.